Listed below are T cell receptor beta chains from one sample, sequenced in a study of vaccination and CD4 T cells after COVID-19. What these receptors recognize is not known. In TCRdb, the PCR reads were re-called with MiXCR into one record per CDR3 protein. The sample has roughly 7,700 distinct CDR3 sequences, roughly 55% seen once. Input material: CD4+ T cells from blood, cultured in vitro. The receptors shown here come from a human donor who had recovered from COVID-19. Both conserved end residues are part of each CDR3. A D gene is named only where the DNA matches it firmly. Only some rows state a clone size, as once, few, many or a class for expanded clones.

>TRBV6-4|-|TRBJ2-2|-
TGTGCCAGCAGTGTGAGGTTGTTTTCACTTAACGCCGGGGAGCTGTTTTTT
CASSVRLFSLNAGELFF
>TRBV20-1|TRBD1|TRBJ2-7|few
TGCAGTGCTTGGACAGGGCGGGTCTACGAGCAGTACTTC
CSAWTGRVYEQYF
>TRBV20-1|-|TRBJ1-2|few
TGCAGTGCCCCTAATACAAGAAACTATGGCTACACCTTC
CSAPNTRNYGYTF
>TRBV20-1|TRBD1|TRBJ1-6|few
TGCAGTGCTAGAGACTCCGGACAGGGGGCGCTTAATTCACCCCTCCACTTT
CSARDSGQGALNSPLHF
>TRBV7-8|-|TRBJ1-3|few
TGTGCCAGCAGCCGCAAAGCTGGCGGACGAAGCTCTGGAAACACCATATATTTT
CASSRKAGGRSSGNTIYF
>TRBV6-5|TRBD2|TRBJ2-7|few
TGTGCCAGCAGTTACCGGGGACTAGCGGGAGGGCCCTCCTACGAGCAGTACTTC
CASSYRGLAGGPSYEQYF
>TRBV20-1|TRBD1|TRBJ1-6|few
TGCAGTGCTAGCTCGGACAGGGAAAATTCACCCCTCCACTTT
CSASSDRENSPLHF
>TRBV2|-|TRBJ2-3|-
TGTGCCAGCAGTGAATGGGGCCGGACAGATACGCAGTATTTT
CASSEWGRTDTQYF
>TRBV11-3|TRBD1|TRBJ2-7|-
TGTGCCAGCAGCTTAGCGGGACAGGGGGGCGGAGAGCAGTACTTC
CASSLAGQGGGEQYF
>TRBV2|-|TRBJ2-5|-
TGTGCCAGCAGTAAGTGGCCGGGGGAGACCCAGTACTTC
CASSKWPGETQYF
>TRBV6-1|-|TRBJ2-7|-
TGTGCCAGCCGCATGGCGATCGGCCCCACCTACGAGCAGTACTTC
CASRMAIGPTYEQYF
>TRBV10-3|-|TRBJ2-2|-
TGTGCCATCAATCCTTTTGGGTCCGGGGAGCTGTTTTTT
CAINPFGSGELFF
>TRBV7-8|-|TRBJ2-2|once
TGTGCCAGCAGCTTAGCGCTTTTAGCCCGGAACACCGGGGAGCTGTTTTTT
CASSLALLARNTGELFF
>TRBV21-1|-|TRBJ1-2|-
TGTGCCAGCAGCAATTTGATGGGAGACACCCGCTATGGCTACACCTTC
CASSNLMGDTRYGYTF
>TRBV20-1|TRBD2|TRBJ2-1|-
TGCAGTGCTAGAGGGACTAGCGGATACAATGAGCAGTTCTTC
CSARGTSGYNEQFF
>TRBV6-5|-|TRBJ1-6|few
TGTGCCAGCAGTTACGTGGGGGGAGGAGATTCACCCCTCCACTTT
CASSYVGGGDSPLHF
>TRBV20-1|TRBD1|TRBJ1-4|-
TGCAGTGCTAGGGGGGACAGGGAAGGTGAAAAACTGTTTTTT
CSARGDREGEKLFF